This TCR beta chain was documented in a study of shared clonotypes between healthy human individuals (dated by TCRdb to the early 2020s). Some background on the complete study: A few men and a couple of women, aged 18 to 49 years, made up the cohort. To estimate repertoire size and how much clonotypes are shared between individuals, the study performed deep sequencing of blood TCR repertoires from a few healthy adults. To increase sequencing depth and limit assay-specific biases, TCR repertoire library preparation and sequencing were carried out by different laboratories using diverse techniques. Leukapheresis yielded between about 0.94 and 9 billion PBMCs per donor. For each donor, CD4 naive and CD4 memory were each run on three plates, CD8 naive on two plates, and CD8 memory on one plate.

Using the deep immunoSEQ assay, TCR CDR3 regions were amplified from genomic DNA by multiplex PCR. Extracted genomic DNA from each cell subset was distributed evenly across all wells of several immunoSEQ 96-well plates, and each plate was treated as a replicate. Each replicate PCR for sorted subsets received roughly 0.2 ug genomic DNA, equal to about 30,000 T cell genomes. Purified libraries were measured with a Qubit 3.0 fluorometer, size-checked on a Bioanalyzer 2100, and measured again with the KAPA Library Quantification kit. Each immunoSEQ 96-well plate was sequenced on its own single-read 150-cycle Illumina NextSeq 550 flow cell. In the authors' own workflow: Because the immunoSEQ output included only junctional sequences and no quality scores, the filtering could not be the same as the filtering used for full-length reads. Sequences were annotated with PyIR, a Python wrapper for IgBLAST v1.9, using IMGT germline references to assign V/J genes and CDR3. Reads with weak V/J assignments (E-value above 1e-6), missing CDR3, stop codons, out-of-frame junctions, or ambiguous translated residues were removed. A V3J clonotype was defined by an identical inferred V gene, J gene, and CDR3 amino acid sequence. The percentage overlap between two repertoires was calculated by dividing the number of shared unique clonotypes by the size of the smaller repertoire. Richness of each repertoire was evaluated using RTK rarefaction, the Chao1 estimator, and Recon v2.1 estimates of unobserved clonotypes. Generation probabilities for all TCRbeta clonotypes obtained by the gDNA method from a handful of donors were computed using OLGA. TCRdb limited this immuneACCESS table to in-frame rearrangements with V and J called. A share of clones is missing; checked studies link under half to unresolved V genes, and the rest is unexplained. V and J calls and clone size come straight from that table; D and trimming were deduced from the DNA. The sample table shows roughly 1,800,000 clones, and 85% to 95% are seen once. The ten largest account for 1.2% of the sample.

CD8 naive samples were obtained by positive selection for CCR7 among CD45RO-negative cells, yielding a CD45RA+CCR7+ population from which TemRA cells were excluded. Healthy HIV-negative adults with no recently reported acute infections or vaccinations were included as donors. Every donor was a Caucasian adult residing in Nashville, Tennessee, USA. Blood was collected by leukapheresis, and PBMCs were isolated by Ficoll-Histopaque density gradient centrifugation and then cryopreserved in liquid nitrogen vapor phase. Analytical flow cytometry was used to check the purity and quantity of each magnetically sorted T cell population. Genomic DNA was isolated from each sorted fraction and quantified by UV absorbance on a Nanodrop 2000c. The germline V gene (reference sequence) sets CDR1 to MNHEY and CDR2 to SMNVEV. Trimming takes 9 bases from V and 2 bases from J, and the germline ends sit 8 bases apart. The CDR3 numbers 12 residues from cysteine through phenylalanine. Of all the DNA, just the CDR3 is kept, 36 bases in frame from base 1.

This clone was detected a few times. This receptor's antigen is unknown. Base qualities are not provided; no much larger clone lies one nucleotide away. Other nucleotide sequences in the sample specify the same CDR3. On the study overall, not on this receptor specifically: Based on pairwise subsampling, the degree of clonotype sharing among donors was expected to be affected by sequencing depth. Naive subsets generally had larger estimated clonotype richness than memory subsets. The small number of donors limited the genetic and exposure-history diversity represented. When a handful of donors were compared, the shared fraction of clonotypes was around 5% for naive CD4, 3.5% to 4% for naive CD8, about 2.5% for memory CD4, and less than 0.45% for memory CD8. Rarefaction of sorted-subset datasets indicated incomplete sequencing despite the large sequencing depth. Higher generation probabilities were observed for clonotypes shared by all four sorted-subset donors than for non-shared clonotypes. Sampling was restricted to blood, and TCR repertoires in tissues likely differ from the TCR repertoires found in blood.

Sequences were obtained from naive CD8+ T cells sorted from blood. What this sample's cell subset or site label stands for: CD45RA+CCR7+. The chain joins TRBV27 to TRBJ1-5; the D gene is not confidently resolved. The receptor was isolated from a man aged 18 to 29 in good health. The sequenced DNA is TGTGCCAGTCGCGGGGGCAATCAGCCCCAGCATTTT. This yields the protein CASRGGNQPQHF.